This T cell receptor beta chain originates from a study of T cell repertoires in cytomegalovirus infection. Across the whole study: Both recently identified HLA-C-restricted and well-studied HLA-B-restricted CMV epitopes were used in the study. Shared public TCR beta signatures pointed to both CMV infection and a matching HLA type. General study findings and limits: HLA-C-restricted, CMV-specific TCR beta clonotypes were dominant ex vivo. Carriers of CMV and the relevant HLA type were discriminated by public TCR beta frequency.

Each CDR3 protein is one row after TCRdb ran MiXCR on the reads. Seen here are roughly 990,000 distinct CDR3 sequences, roughly 31% observed once, and the top ten hold around 15%. The sample holds a few counts of this clonotype. Antigen unknown. The sequence derives from a human donor in good health (CMV status not recorded). Some clones in this sample may be carry-over from other donors' samples. Specimen: cultured CD8+ T cells from PBMCs, collected from culture after CMV antigen stimulation.

Written as DNA, the CDR3 is TGTGCCAGCAGCTTAGAGGGGGTGACAGGGAGAAATTCACCCCTCCACTTT. Its translation is CASSLEGVTGRNSPLHF. The chain combines TRBV7-9 with TRBJ1-6; 7 nucleotides match TRBD1. This CDR3 is built from 17 residues. The germline gives CDR1 SEHNR, CDR2 FQNEAQ (reference sequence). V was clipped by 1 base and J by 7 bases; unmatched bases: 10.